The TCR beta chain described here comes from a study of CD8 T cells in ankylosing spondylitis. Study results and limitations: Ankylosing spondylitis blood appeared to be characterized by a TCR beta motif of 8 or 9 highly homologous variants. Some of the motif variants had earlier been found in reactive arthritis patients' fluid and blood.

Note on this clonotype: Its antigen is undetermined.

The authors made TCR beta libraries by quantitative 5'-RACE with molecular barcodes. TCRdb processed the 5' RACE reads anew with MiXCR; each CDR3 protein has one entry. The sample yields more than 650,000 distinct CDR3 sequences, about an eighth seen once. Germline lookup yields CDR1 SGHRS and CDR2 YFSETQ. The CDR3 has 14 amino acids. Trimming left V 4 bases short and J 8 bases short, with 16 bases between. This rearrangement joins TRBV5-1 to TRBJ2-1; the D is unclear. The sample consisted of blood, either unsorted or a sorted T cell fraction (not recorded which). This TCR was recovered from a male donor with ankylosing spondylitis. The CDR3 region has the DNA TGCGCCAGCAGCCCCCCGGTGGGTTGGGATGAGCAGTTCTTC. Translation: CASSPPVGWDEQFF.